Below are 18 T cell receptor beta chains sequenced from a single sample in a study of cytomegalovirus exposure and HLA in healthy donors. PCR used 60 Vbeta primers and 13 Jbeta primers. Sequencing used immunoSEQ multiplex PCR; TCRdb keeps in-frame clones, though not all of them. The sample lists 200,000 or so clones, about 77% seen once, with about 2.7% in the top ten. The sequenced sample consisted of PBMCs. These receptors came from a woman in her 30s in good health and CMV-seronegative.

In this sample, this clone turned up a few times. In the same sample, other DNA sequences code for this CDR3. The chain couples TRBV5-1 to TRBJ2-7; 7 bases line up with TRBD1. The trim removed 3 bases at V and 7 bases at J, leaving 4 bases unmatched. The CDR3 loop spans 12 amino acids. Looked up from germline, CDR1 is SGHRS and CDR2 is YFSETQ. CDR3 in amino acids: CASSSTGLEQYF. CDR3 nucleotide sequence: TGCGCCAGCAGCTCGACAGGGCTGGAGCAGTACTTC.

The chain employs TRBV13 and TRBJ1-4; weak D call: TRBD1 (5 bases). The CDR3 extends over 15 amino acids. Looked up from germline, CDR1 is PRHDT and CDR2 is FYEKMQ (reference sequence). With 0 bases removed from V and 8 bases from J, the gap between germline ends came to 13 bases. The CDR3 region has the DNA TGTGCCAGCAGCTTAGGGCAGGGATTTCCAGAAAAACTGTTTTTT. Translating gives CASSLGQGFPEKLFF.

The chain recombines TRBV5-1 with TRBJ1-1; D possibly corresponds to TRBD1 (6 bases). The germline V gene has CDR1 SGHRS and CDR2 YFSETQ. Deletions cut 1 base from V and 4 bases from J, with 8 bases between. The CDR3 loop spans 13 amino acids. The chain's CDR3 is CASSLKGVTEAFF. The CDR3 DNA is TGCGCCAGCAGCTTGAAGGGGGTCACTGAAGCTTTCTTT. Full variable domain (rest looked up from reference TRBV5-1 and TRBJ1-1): KAGVTQTPRYLIKTRGQQVTLSCSPISGHRSVSWYQQTPGQGLQFLFEYFSETQRNKGNFPGRFSGRQFSNSRSEMNVSTLELGDSALYLCASSLKGVTEAFFGQGTRLTVV.

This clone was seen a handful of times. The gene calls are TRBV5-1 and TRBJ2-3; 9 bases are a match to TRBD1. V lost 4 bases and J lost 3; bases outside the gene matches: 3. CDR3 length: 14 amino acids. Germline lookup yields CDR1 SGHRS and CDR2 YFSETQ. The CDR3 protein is CASSIQGATDTQYF. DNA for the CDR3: TGCGCCAGCAGCATACAGGGGGCGACAGATACGCAGTATTTT.

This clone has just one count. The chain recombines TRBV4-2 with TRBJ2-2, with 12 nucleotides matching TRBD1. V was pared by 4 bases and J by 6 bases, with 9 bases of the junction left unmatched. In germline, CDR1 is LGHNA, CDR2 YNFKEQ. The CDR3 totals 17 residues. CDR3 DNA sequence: TGTGCCAGCAGCCGGGGACAGGGGGCGCAGGGCTCCGGGGAGCTGTTTTTT. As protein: CASSRGQGAQGSGELFF.

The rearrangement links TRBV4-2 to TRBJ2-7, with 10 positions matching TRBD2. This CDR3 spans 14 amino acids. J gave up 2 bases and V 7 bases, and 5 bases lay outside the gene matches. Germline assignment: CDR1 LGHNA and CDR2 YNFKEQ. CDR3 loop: CASKDSGGPYEQYF. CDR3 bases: TGTGCCAGCAAGGATAGCGGGGGGCCCTACGAGCAGTACTTC.

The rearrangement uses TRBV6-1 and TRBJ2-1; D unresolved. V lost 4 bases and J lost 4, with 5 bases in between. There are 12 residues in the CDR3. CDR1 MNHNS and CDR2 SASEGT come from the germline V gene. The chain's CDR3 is CASSVRYNEQFF. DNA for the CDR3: TGTGCCAGCAGTGTCAGATACAATGAGCAGTTCTTC.

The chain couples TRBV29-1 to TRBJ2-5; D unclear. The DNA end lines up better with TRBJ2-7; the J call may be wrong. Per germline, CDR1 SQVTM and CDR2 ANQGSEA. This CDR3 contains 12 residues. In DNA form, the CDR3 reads TGCAGCGTCGAGGTGAAATCTTACGAGCAGTACTTC. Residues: CSVEVKSYEQYF.

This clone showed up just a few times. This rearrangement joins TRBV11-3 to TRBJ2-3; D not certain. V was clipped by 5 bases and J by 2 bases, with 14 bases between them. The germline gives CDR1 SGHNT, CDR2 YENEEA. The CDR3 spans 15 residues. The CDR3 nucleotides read TGTGCCAGCAGCCAGATGGGCGATTCCACAGATACGCAGTATTTT. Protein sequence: CASSQMGDSTDTQYF.

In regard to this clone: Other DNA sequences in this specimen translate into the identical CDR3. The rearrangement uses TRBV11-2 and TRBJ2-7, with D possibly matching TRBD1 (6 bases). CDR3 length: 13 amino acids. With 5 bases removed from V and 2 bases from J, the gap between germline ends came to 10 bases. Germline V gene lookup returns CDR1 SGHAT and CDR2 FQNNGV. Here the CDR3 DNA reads TGTGCCAGCAGCCCCGGACAGCCCTACGAGCAGTACTTC. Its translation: CASSPGQPYEQYF.

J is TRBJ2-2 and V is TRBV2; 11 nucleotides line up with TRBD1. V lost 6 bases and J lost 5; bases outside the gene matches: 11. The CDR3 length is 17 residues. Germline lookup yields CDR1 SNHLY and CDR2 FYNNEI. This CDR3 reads CASRVGQGALVTGELFF. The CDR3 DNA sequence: TGTGCCAGCAGAGTCGGACAGGGGGCTTTGGTGACCGGGGAGCTGTTTTTT.

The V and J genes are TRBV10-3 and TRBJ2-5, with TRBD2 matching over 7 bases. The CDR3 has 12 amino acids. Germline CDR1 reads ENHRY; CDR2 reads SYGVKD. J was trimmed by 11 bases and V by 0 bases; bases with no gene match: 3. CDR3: CAISESDGGQYF. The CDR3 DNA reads TGTGCCATCAGTGAGTCTGACGGGGGGCAGTACTTC.

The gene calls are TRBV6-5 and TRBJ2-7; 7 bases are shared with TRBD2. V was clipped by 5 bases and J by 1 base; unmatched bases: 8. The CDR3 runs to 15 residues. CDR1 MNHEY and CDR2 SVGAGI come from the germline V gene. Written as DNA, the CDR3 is TGTGCCAGCAGTACCGATAGCGGGCTTTCCTACGAGCAGTACTTC. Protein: CASSTDSGLSYEQYF.

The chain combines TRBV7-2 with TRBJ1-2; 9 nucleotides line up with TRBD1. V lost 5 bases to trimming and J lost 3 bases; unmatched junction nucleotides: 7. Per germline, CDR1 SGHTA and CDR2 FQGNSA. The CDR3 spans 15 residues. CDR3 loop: CASSPGQGPHYGYTF. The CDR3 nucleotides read TGTGCCAGCAGCCCGGGACAGGGACCTCACTATGGCTACACCTTC.

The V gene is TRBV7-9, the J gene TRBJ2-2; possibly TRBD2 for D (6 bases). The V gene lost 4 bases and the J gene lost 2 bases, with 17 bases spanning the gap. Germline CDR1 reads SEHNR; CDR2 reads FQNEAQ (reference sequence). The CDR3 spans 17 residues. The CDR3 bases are TGTGCCAGCAGCTCACCTAGATGGACTACCAACACCGGGGAGCTGTTTTTT. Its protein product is CASSSPRWTTNTGELFF. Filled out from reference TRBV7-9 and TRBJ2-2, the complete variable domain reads DTGVSQNPRHKITKRGQNVTFRCDPISEHNRLYWYRQTLGQGPEFLTYFQNEAQLEKSRLLSDRFSAERPKGSFSTLEIQRTEQGDSAMYLCASSSPRWTTNTGELFFGEGSRLTVL.

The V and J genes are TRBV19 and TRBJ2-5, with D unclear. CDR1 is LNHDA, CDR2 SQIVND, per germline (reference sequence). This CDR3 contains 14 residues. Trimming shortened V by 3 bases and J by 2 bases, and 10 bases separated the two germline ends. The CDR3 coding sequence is TGTGCCAGTAGTATTGGCCCCACACAAGAGACCCAGTACTTC. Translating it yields CASSIGPTQETQYF.

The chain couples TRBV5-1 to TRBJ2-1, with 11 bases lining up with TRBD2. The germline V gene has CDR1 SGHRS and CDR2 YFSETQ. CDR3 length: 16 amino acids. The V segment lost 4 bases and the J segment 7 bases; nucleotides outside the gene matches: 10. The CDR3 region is CASSPTLAGGLNEQFF. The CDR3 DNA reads TGCGCCAGCAGCCCAACCCTAGCGGGAGGTCTGAATGAGCAGTTCTTC.

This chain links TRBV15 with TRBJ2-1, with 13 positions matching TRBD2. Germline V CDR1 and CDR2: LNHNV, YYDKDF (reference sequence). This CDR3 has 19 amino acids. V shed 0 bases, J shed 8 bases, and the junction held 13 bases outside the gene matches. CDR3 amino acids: CATSREHRTSGGATDEQFF. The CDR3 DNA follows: TGTGCCACCAGCAGAGAACACCGAACTAGCGGGGGGGCAACAGATGAGCAGTTCTTC.